Presented here are 23 T cell receptor beta chains from one specimen sequenced in a study of shared clonotypes between healthy human individuals. Positively selected for CCR7, the CD45RO-negative cells used as naive CD8 cells excluded terminally differentiated effector memory CD45RA+ cells. Measured with immunoSEQ multiplex PCR; TCRdb has only the in-frame clones, and not every one. In the table there are about 650,000 clones, nearly 97% of which are singletons. The sequencing input was naive CD8+ T cells sorted from blood. The receptor source for this set is a woman in her 30s in good health.

V gene TRBV28 combines with J gene TRBJ2-1; TRBD2 matches at 10 bases. Germline V CDR1 and CDR2: MDHEN, SYDVKM. The ends lost 5 bases at V and 3 bases at J; junction bases unmatched: 4. CDR3 size: 15 residues. The CDR3 loop reads CASSPIAGGYNEQFF. As DNA, the CDR3 is TGTGCCAGCAGTCCAATAGCGGGAGGCTACAATGAGCAGTTCTTC.

The chain recombines TRBV5-1 with TRBJ2-5, with 9 nucleotides matching TRBD1. Germline values: CDR1 SGHRS, CDR2 YFSETQ. J gave up 3 bases and V 2 bases, and 8 bases lay outside the gene matches. This CDR3 has 16 amino acids. The CDR3 region has the DNA TGCGCCAGCAGCTTTCCGGGACAGGGTTCGAAAGAGACCCAGTACTTC. Its translation: CASSFPGQGSKETQYF.

This clone was seen a handful of times. The chain employs TRBV30 and TRBJ1-5; D gene ambiguous. The CDR3 spans 14 residues. V was cut by 3 bases and J by 0 bases, with 9 bases left in between. CDR1 and CDR2 (germline): GTSNPN, SVGIG (reference sequence). The CDR3 reads CAWRQENSNQPQHF. The CDR3 DNA is TGTGCCTGGAGGCAGGAGAATAGCAATCAGCCCCAGCATTTT.

This CDR3 is CASSIGTGYEQYF. The CDR3 nucleotides are TGTGCCAGCAGCATAGGGACAGGGTACGAGCAGTACTTC. The chain couples TRBV7-9 to TRBJ2-7, with 9 bases identical to TRBD1. Germline CDR1 reads SEHNR; CDR2 reads FQNEAQ (reference sequence). The CDR3 loop spans 13 amino acids. V was pared by 5 bases and J by 4 bases, with 3 bases of the junction left unmatched.

The rearrangement links TRBV2 to TRBJ2-7, with 7 bases matching TRBD1. Per the germline V gene, CDR1 is SNHLY and CDR2 is FYNNEI. The length of the CDR3 is 15 residues. The trim removed 5 bases at V and 3 bases at J, leaving 10 bases unmatched. The chain's CDR3 is CASSYPGQSFYEQYF. For the CDR3, the DNA is TGTGCCAGCAGTTATCCGGGACAGAGCTTCTACGAGCAGTACTTC.

The V call is TRBV11-2, the J call TRBJ2-7; TRBD2 matches at 9 bases. Germline CDR1 SGHAT, CDR2 FQNNGV. Trimming took 4 bases from V and 0 from J; bases not matched to a gene: 7. CDR3 length equals 16 residues. DNA of the CDR3: TGTGCCAGCAGCTCAAGGAAGCGGGAGGACTCCTACGAGCAGTACTTC. It is translated as CASSSRKREDSYEQYF.

J is TRBJ1-3 and V is TRBV6-1; D is ambiguous. This CDR3 has 14 amino acids. Trimming removed 2 bases at V and 9 bases at J, with 14 bases between. Per the germline V gene, CDR1 is MNHNS and CDR2 is SASEGT. The CDR3 here is CASSENPSASTIYF. CDR3 bases: TGTGCCAGCAGTGAAAACCCCTCAGCGAGCACCATATATTTT.

The chain links TRBV28 to TRBJ1-5; 9 bases line up with TRBD1. The ends lost 5 bases at V and 0 bases at J; junction bases unmatched: 8. The CDR3 runs 17 residues. In germline, CDR1 is MDHEN, CDR2 SYDVKM. CDR3: CASSGSGTGNSNQPQHF. The CDR3 coding sequence is TGTGCCAGCAGTGGGTCCGGGACAGGGAATAGCAATCAGCCCCAGCATTTT.

The V call is TRBV28, the J call TRBJ2-1; 15 nucleotides match TRBD2. CDR3 size: 16 residues. In germline, CDR1 is MDHEN, CDR2 SYDVKM. V trimming: 5 bases; J trimming: 7 bases; junction bases outside the gene matches: 6. The CDR3 DNA follows: TGTGCCAGCAGTATCGGACTAGCGGGAGGGCCGAATGAGCAGTTCTTC. Residues: CASSIGLAGGPNEQFF.

The J gene is TRBJ2-2, the V gene TRBV28, with TRBD1 as a possible D gene (6 bases). V was pared by 5 bases and J by 2 bases, with 15 bases between. The CDR3 sequence is 16 residues long. The germline gives CDR1 MDHEN, CDR2 SYDVKM. The CDR3, as DNA: TGTGCCAGCAGTAAGGGGACACAACTAAACACCGGGGAGCTGTTTTTT. This sequence encodes CASSKGTQLNTGELFF. Full variable domain (missing parts from reference TRBV28 and TRBJ2-2): DVKVTQSSRYLVKRTGEKVFLECVQDMDHENMFWYRQDPGLGLRLIYFSYDVKMKEKGDIPEGYSVSREKKERFSLILESASTNQTSMYLCASSKGTQLNTGELFFGEGSRLTVL.

The CDR3 bases are TGCGCCAGCAGCTTGGACGGGATTGGCACAGATACGCAGTATTTT. As protein: CASSLDGIGTDTQYF. This chain connects TRBV5-1 to TRBJ2-3; perhaps TRBD2 as D (5 bases). Germline assignment: CDR1 SGHRS and CDR2 YFSETQ. The CDR3 sequence is 15 residues long. V lost 0 bases and J 1 base, leaving 9 bases between the germline ends.

The J gene is TRBJ2-3, the V gene TRBV5-4, with TRBD2 matching 10 bases. This CDR3 is 16 amino acids long. Per the germline V gene, CDR1 is SGHNT and CDR2 is YYREEE (reference sequence). Losses at the gene ends were 4 bases for V and 2 bases for J; bases not matched to a gene: 7. CDR3 amino acids: CASSPGLAEYTDTQYF. CDR3 nucleotides: TGTGCCAGCAGCCCAGGACTAGCGGAATACACAGATACGCAGTATTTT.

The CDR3 region is CASSLTGGSGELFF. For the CDR3, the DNA is TGTGCCAGCAGTTTGACTGGGGGCTCTGGGGAGCTGTTTTTT. This chain uses TRBV28 with TRBJ2-2, with TRBD1 as a possible D gene (6 bases). Germline V gene sequence: CDR1 MDHEN, CDR2 SYDVKM. This CDR3 has 14 amino acids. The ends were cut back, 3 bases at V and 8 bases at J, with 13 bases in the middle.

The CDR3 DNA follows: TGCGCCAGCAGCCCCCGGACAGGGATGAACACTGAAGCTTTCTTT. Translating it yields CASSPRTGMNTEAFF. V gene TRBV4-1 combines with J gene TRBJ1-1; TRBD1 agrees at 8 bases. The ends lost 4 bases at V and 0 bases at J; junction bases unmatched: 4. The CDR3 covers 15 residues. CDR1 is MGHRA and CDR2 is YSYEKL in the germline V gene.

This chain links TRBV7-9 with TRBJ2-1; 9 nucleotides match TRBD2. Germline lookup yields CDR1 SEHNR and CDR2 FQNEAQ (reference sequence). Unmatched junction bases numbered 5, after V lost 1 base and J lost 10 bases. CDR3 length equals 14 residues. CDR3 protein: CASSLGGTSREQFF. DNA of the CDR3: TGTGCCAGCAGCTTAGGGGGGACTAGCCGAGAGCAGTTCTTC.

Comments on this clone: This sample also contains other DNA sequences that code for the same CDR3. This CDR3 reads CASSLRHSYEQYF. As DNA, the CDR3 is TGTGCCAGCAGTTTAAGACATTCCTACGAGCAGTACTTC. The chain employs TRBV27 and TRBJ2-7; D gene uncertain. Germline V gene lookup returns CDR1 MNHEY and CDR2 SMNVEV (reference sequence). Deletions cut 2 bases from V and 1 base from J, with 6 bases between. The CDR3 has 13 residues.

The chain is built from TRBV7-6 and TRBJ1-2; maybe TRBD1 (5 bases). This CDR3 spans 12 amino acids. V was clipped by 5 bases and J by 7 bases, with 11 bases between them. Germline V gives CDR1 SGHVS, CDR2 FNYEAQ. The CDR3 nucleotides are TGTGCCAGCAGCCCCCATGGGGGTGGCTACACCTTC. Translation: CASSPHGGGYTF.

J is TRBJ2-7 and V is TRBV5-6; 7 bases are a match to TRBD2. This CDR3 has 15 amino acids. Germline loops: CDR1 SGHDT, CDR2 YYEEEE. The junction had 13 bases not matched to a gene; V was cut back by 3 bases and J by 7 bases. In DNA, the CDR3 is TGTGCCAGCAGCTGGAGCGGGGCCCCCGTCCGGGAGCAGTACTTC. It is translated as CASSWSGAPVREQYF.

The V call is TRBV27, the J call TRBJ1-1; 8 bases map to TRBD1. V was clipped by 6 bases and J by 1 base; unmatched bases: 4. Germline lookup yields CDR1 MNHEY and CDR2 SMNVEV (reference sequence). The CDR3 length is 14 residues. In DNA, the CDR3 is TGTGCCAGCAGGACAGGGGCACCGAACACTGAAGCTTTCTTT. This sequence encodes CASRTGAPNTEAFF.

This chain connects TRBV13 to TRBJ2-7, with 8 bases lining up with TRBD2. The germline V gene has CDR1 PRHDT and CDR2 FYEKMQ (reference sequence). Losses at the gene ends were 4 bases for V and 6 bases for J; bases not matched to a gene: 11. The CDR3 runs to 15 residues. The CDR3 here is CASSSTGLGVVEQYF. CDR3 bases: TGTGCCAGCAGCTCAACGGGACTAGGGGTAGTCGAGCAGTACTTC.

The chain carries TRBV5-4 and TRBJ2-5, with TRBD1 as a possible D gene (6 bases). V lost 3 bases and J lost 1, with 13 bases in between. The CDR3 runs 15 residues. Germline CDR1 is SGHNT and CDR2 is YYREEE (reference sequence). CDR3 in amino acids: CASSSLGHSQETQYF. CDR3 bases: TGTGCCAGCAGCTCCTTGGGACATTCCCAAGAGACCCAGTACTTC.

J is TRBJ2-5 and V is TRBV29-1; tentatively, D is TRBD2 (6 bases). Trimming pared 3 bases from V and 5 bases from J, leaving 16 bases between. Germline lookup yields CDR1 SQVTM and CDR2 ANQGSEA. The CDR3 sequence is 14 residues long. The CDR3 DNA follows: TGCAGCGTTGAGGGCGGGGTTTCTAGGGAGACCCAGTACTTC. Translated, it gives CSVEGGVSRETQYF.

To note about this clone: At the DNA level, this CDR3 is encoded by other sequences in the same sample as well. This chain links TRBV27 with TRBJ2-2; unclear D gene. This CDR3 has 12 amino acids. The V and J ends lost 3 bases and 4 bases respectively, with 3 bases between them. The germline gives CDR1 MNHEY, CDR2 SMNVEV (reference sequence). The CDR3 protein is CASSFSTGELFF. In DNA, the CDR3 is TGTGCCAGCAGTTTTAGCACCGGGGAGCTGTTTTTT.